This TCR beta chain was found in a study of beta chain features in type 1 diabetes. Whole-study context: Patient and healthy donor groups were alike in age, gender and cell yields. All samples together contributed approximately 100 million sorted cells for examination.

The junction had 6 bases not matched to a gene; V was cut back by 8 bases and J by 3 bases. This CDR3 is built from 13 residues. Germline V lookup: CDR1 KGHSH, CDR2 LQKENI. What was sequenced were expressed TCRB transcripts, since all of the isolated RNA had been reverse transcribed. Method: immunoSEQ multiplex PCR; TCRdb's copy keeps in-frame clones and lacks some. Altogether fewer than 400,000 clones are present, approximately 8.2% being singletons, with the ten largest covering 0.44%. The sample holds a few counts of this clone. Via the markers CD45RO/CCR7/CD25/CD127/CD95/CD27, stem cell-like memory, regulatory, central memory and naive CD4+ cells were sorted. All sorted populations exceeded 95% purity.

The chain recombines TRBV18 with TRBJ2-5; 7 positions agree with TRBD1. Sequenced material: central memory CD4+ T cells from blood. This clonotype was obtained from a woman aged 18-35 years in good health. The CDR3 DNA sequence: TGTGCCAGCCTTTCCCAGGGGGAAGAGACCCAGTACTTC. It yields the protein CASLSQGEETQYF.